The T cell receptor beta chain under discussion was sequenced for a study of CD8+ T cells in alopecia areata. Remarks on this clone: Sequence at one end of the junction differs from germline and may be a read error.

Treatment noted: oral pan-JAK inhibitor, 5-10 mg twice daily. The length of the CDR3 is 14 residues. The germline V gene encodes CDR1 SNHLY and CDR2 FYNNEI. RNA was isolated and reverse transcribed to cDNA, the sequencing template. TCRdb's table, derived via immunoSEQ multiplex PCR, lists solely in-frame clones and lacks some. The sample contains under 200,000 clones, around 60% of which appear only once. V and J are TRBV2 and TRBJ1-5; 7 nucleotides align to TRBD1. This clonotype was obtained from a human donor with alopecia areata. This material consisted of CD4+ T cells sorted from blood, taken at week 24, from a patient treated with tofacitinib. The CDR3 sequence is CASRQGLSNQPQHF. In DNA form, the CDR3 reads TGTGCCAGCAGACAGGGGTTAAGCAATCAGCCTCAGCATTTT.